Below, 9 T cell receptor beta chains from the same sample are listed, as sequenced in a study of blood T cell repertoires in COVID-19. Sequencing used immunoSEQ multiplex PCR; TCRdb keeps in-frame clones, though not all of them. The sample gives roughly 100,000 clones, 75% to 95% of which show up once; roughly 6% is in the top ten. The specimen was peripheral blood. The receptors were sampled from a human donor in a cohort sampled during active COVID-19.

The chain combines TRBV4-2 with TRBJ2-2; TRBD2 matches at 14 bases. The CDR3 totals 19 residues. V lost 1 base and J lost 5; bases outside the gene matches: 9. From germline, CDR1 is LGHNA and CDR2 YNFKEQ. The CDR3 protein is CASSQAGGGLAGDTGELFF. In DNA form, the CDR3 reads TGTGCCAGCAGCCAAGCTGGGGGGGGACTAGCGGGAGATACCGGGGAGCTGTTTTTT.

The chain recombines TRBV9 with TRBJ1-2, with D unclear. The CDR3 runs to 13 residues. The V end lost 0 bases, the J end lost 4 bases, and 7 bases lay between the germline ends. In germline, CDR1 is SGDLS, CDR2 YYNGEE. The CDR3 loop is CASSVGRSYGYTF. The CDR3 DNA is TGTGCCAGCAGCGTAGGGAGGTCCTATGGCTACACCTTC. Full variable domain (missing parts from reference TRBV9 and TRBJ1-2): DSGVTQTPKHLITATGQRVTLRCSPRSGDLSVYWYQQSLDQGLQFLIQYYNGEERAKGNILERFSAQQFPDLHSELNLSSLELGDSALYFCASSVGRSYGYTFGSGTRLTVV.

The chain joins TRBV27 to TRBJ2-7; D is unresolved. The CDR3 runs 15 residues. Trimming removed 2 bases from V and 3 bases from J, with 14 bases in between. Germline CDR1 is MNHEY and CDR2 is SMNVEV (reference sequence). The DNA of the CDR3 is TGTGCCAGCAGTTTAGCAGGAACAATACACTACGAGCAGTACTTC. This gives the protein CASSLAGTIHYEQYF.

The V and J genes are TRBV7-2 and TRBJ1-6; D may be TRBD1 (6 bases). CDR3 length: 15 amino acids. Germline V CDR1 and CDR2: SGHTA, FQGNSA. The germline V and J ends were trimmed by 2 bases and 4 bases, with 9 bases remaining between them. The CDR3 sequence is CASSLNRVYNSPLHF. In DNA, the CDR3 is TGTGCCAGCAGCTTAAACAGGGTATATAATTCACCCCTCCACTTT.

The chain recombines TRBV19 with TRBJ1-1; 7 bases line up with TRBD1. The CDR3 extends over 14 amino acids. Germline-derived CDR1 and CDR2 are LNHDA and SQIVND (reference sequence). The V segment lost 10 bases and the J segment 5 bases; nucleotides outside the gene matches: 13. The CDR3 sequence is CATNTRGLHTEAFF. In DNA, the CDR3 is TGTGCCACCAATACCAGGGGGTTGCATACTGAAGCTTTCTTT. Full variable domain (rest looked up from reference TRBV19 and TRBJ1-1): DGGITQSPKYLFRKEGQNVTLSCEQNLNHDAMYWYRQDPGQGLRLIYYSQIVNDFQKGDIAEGYSVSREKKESFPLTVTSAQKNPTAFYLCATNTRGLHTEAFFGQGTRLTVV.

Comment on this clone: An end of the junction differs from the germline gene, which may be a read error. The chain carries TRBV7-2 and TRBJ1-1; TRBD1 agrees at 10 bases. Germline CDR1 SGHTA, CDR2 FQGNSA. CDR3 length: 12 amino acids. This chain's CDR3 is CASSSEDRGRVF. The DNA of the CDR3 is TGTGCCAGCAGCTCCGAAGACAGGGGGCGAGTCTTT.

This chain links TRBV10-1 with TRBJ1-1; D is perhaps TRBD1 (6 bases). The V gene's germline CDR1 is WNHNN and CDR2 SYGVQD (reference sequence). There are 13 residues in the CDR3. V was pared by 7 bases and J by 6 bases, with 15 bases between. This CDR3 reads CASKAGVFSEAFF. DNA of the CDR3: TGCGCCAGCAAGGCAGGGGTGTTTTCTGAAGCTTTCTTT.

In its sample, this clone was seen once. V and J are TRBV7-3 and TRBJ2-5; 8 bases align to TRBD1. In germline, CDR1 is SGHTA, CDR2 FQGTGA. The CDR3 extends over 13 amino acids. V trimming: 5 bases; J trimming: 4 bases; junction bases outside the gene matches: 3. For the CDR3, the DNA is TGTGCCAGCAGCATCGACAGGGGAGAGACCCAGTACTTC. Protein product: CASSIDRGETQYF.

The rearrangement links TRBV7-2 to TRBJ2-3; a weak D match, TRBD1 (6 bases). The CDR3 runs to 14 residues. The V end lost 1 base, the J end lost 6 bases, and 11 bases lay between the germline ends. The germline CDR1 and CDR2 sequences are SGHTA and FQGNSA. CDR3 sequence reads: CASSLVGAGDTQYF. DNA for the CDR3: TGTGCCAGCAGCTTAGTGGGGGCGGGTGATACGCAGTATTTT.